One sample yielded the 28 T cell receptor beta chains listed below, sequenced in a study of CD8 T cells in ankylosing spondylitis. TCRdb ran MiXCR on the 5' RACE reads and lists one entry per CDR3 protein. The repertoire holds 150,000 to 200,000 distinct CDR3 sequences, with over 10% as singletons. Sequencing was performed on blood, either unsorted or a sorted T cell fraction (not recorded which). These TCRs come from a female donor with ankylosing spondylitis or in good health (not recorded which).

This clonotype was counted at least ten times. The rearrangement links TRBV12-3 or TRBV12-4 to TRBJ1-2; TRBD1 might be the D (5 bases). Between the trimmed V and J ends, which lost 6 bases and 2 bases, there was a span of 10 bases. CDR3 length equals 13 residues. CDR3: CASSVGVNYGYTF. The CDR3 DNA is TGTGCCAGCAGCGTAGGGGTAAACTATGGCTACACCTTC.

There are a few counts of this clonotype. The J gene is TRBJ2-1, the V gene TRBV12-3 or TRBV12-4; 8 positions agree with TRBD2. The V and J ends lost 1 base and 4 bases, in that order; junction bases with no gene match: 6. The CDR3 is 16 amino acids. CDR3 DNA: TGTGCCAGCAGTTTAGACGGCGGGAGGCCTTACAATGAGCAGTTCTTC. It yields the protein CASSLDGGRPYNEQFF.

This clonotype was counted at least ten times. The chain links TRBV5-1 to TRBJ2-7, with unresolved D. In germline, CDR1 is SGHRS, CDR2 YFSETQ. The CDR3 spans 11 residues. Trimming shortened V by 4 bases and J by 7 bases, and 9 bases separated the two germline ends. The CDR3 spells CASSAQAEQYF. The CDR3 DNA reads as TGCGCCAGCAGCGCGCAGGCGGAGCAGTACTTC.

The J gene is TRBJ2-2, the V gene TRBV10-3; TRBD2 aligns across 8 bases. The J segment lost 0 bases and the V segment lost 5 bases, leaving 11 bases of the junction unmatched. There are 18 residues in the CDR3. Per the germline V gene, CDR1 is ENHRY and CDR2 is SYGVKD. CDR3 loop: CAISFAVGAGANTGELFF. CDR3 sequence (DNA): TGTGCCATCAGTTTCGCAGTCGGAGCGGGAGCGAACACCGGGGAGCTGTTTTTT.

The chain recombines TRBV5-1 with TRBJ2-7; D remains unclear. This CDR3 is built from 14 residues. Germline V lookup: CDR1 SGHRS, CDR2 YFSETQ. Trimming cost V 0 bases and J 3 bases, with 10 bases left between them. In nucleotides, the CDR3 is TGCGCCAGCAGCTTGGATGGGTGGGGCTACGAGCAGTACTTC. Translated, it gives CASSLDGWGYEQYF.

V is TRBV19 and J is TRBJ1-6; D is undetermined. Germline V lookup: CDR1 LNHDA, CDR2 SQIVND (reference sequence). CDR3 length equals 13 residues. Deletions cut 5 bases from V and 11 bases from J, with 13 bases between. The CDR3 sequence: CASSPLSGAPLHF. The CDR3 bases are TGTGCCAGTAGTCCCTTATCCGGTGCACCCCTCCACTTT.

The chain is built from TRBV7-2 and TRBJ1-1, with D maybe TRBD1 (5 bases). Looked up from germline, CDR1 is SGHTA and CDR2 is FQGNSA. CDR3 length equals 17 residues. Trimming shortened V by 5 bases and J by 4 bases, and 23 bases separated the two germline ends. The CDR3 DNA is TGTGCCAGCAGCCTCGGATACTTGGCGGGGGATGGCACTGAAGCTTTCTTT. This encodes CASSLGYLAGDGTEAFF.

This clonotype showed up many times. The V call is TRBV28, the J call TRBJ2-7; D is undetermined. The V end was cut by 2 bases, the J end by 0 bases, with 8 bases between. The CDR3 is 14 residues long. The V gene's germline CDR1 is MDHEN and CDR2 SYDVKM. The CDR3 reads CASSLGQHSYEQYF. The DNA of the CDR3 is TGTGCCAGCAGTTTAGGGCAGCACTCCTACGAGCAGTACTTC.

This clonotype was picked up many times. CDR3 DNA sequence: TGTGCCAGTAACCGGGACTCCCTTTACGAGCAGTACTTC. This gives the protein CASNRDSLYEQYF. V usage is TRBV2 and J usage is TRBJ2-7; tentatively, D is TRBD2 (6 bases). V was clipped by 9 bases and J by 4 bases, with 16 bases between them. Germline V gives CDR1 SNHLY, CDR2 FYNNEI. CDR3 size: 13 residues.

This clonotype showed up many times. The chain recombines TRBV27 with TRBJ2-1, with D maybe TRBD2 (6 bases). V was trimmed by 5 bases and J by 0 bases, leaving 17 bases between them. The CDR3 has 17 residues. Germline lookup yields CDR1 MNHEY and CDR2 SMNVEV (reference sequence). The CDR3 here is CASSGDRSGVSYNEQFF. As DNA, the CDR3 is TGTGCCAGCAGTGGAGATCGTAGCGGAGTCTCCTACAATGAGCAGTTCTTC.

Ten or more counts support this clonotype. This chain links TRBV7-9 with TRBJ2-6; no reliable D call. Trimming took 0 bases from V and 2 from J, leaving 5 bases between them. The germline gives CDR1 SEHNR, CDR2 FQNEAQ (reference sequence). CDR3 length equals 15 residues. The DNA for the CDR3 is TGTGCCAGCAGCTTAGCCAGCCCTGGGGCCAACGTCCTGACTTTC. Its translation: CASSLASPGANVLTF.

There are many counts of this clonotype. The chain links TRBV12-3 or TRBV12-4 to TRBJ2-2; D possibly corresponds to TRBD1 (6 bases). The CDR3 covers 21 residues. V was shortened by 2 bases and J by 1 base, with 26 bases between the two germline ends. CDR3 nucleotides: TGTGCCAGCAGTTTAAGGGGCAACAGGCTATCTCCCAGGGGGAACACCGGGGAGCTGTTTTTT. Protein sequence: CASSLRGNRLSPRGNTGELFF.

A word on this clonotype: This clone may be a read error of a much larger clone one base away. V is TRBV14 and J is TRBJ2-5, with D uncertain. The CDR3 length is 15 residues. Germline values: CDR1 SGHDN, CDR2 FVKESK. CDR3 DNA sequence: TGTGCCAGCAGCCAGATAGGTTCTTGGGAAGAGACCCGGTACTTC. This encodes CASSQIGSWEETRYF.

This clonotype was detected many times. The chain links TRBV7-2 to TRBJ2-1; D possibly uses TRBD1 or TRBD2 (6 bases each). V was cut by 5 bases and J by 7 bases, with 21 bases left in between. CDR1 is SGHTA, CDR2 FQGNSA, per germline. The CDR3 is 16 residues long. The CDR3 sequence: CASSPVRGVRGNEQFF. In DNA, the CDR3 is TGTGCCAGCAGCCCCGTTAGGGGGGTGAGAGGTAATGAGCAGTTCTTC.

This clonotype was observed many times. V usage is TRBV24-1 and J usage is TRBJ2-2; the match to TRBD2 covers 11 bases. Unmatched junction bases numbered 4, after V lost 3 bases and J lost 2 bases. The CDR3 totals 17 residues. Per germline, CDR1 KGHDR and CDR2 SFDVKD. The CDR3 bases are TGTGCCACCAGTGATCCCGGGACTAGCGGAAACACCGGGGAGCTGTTTTTT. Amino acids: CATSDPGTSGNTGELFF.

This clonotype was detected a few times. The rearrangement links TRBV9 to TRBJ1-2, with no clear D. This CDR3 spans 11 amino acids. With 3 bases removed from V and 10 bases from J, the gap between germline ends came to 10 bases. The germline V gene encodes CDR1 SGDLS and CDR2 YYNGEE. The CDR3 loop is CASSAAGDYTF. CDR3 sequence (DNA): TGTGCCAGCAGCGCCGCCGGGGACTACACCTTC.

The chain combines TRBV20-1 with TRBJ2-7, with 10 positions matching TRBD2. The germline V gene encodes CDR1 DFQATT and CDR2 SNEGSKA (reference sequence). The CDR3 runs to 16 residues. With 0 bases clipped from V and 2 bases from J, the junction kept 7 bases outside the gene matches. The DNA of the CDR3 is TGCAGTGCTAGAGATGATAGCGGGAGGCTTACCTACGAGCAGTACTTC. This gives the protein CSARDDSGRLTYEQYF.

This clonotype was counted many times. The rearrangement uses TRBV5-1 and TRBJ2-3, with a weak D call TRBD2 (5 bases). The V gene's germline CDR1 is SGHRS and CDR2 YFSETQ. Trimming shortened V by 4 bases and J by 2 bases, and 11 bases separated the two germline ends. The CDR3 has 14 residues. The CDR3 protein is CASSGGRFTDTQYF. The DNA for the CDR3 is TGCGCCAGCAGCGGCGGGCGATTCACAGATACGCAGTATTTT.

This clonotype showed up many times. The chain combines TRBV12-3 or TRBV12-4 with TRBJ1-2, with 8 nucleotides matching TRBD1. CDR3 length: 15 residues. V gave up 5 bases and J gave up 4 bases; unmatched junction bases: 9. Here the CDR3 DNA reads TGTGCCAGCAGTGCCCGACAGGGGATCACCTATGGCTACACCTTC. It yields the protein CASSARQGITYGYTF.

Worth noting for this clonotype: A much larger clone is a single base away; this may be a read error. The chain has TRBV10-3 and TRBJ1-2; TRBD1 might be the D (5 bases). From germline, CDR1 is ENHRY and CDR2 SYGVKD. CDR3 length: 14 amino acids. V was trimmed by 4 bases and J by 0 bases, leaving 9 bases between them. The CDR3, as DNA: TGTGCCATCAGTGGGACGACAGCTAACTATGGCTACACCTTC. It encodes CAISGTTANYGYTF.

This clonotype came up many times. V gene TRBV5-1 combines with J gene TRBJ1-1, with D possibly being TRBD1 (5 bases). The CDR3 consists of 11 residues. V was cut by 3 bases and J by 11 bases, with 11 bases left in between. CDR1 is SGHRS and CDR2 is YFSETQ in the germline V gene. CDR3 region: CASSSGLEAFF. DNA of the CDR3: TGCGCCAGCAGCTCGGGACTGGAGGCTTTCTTT.

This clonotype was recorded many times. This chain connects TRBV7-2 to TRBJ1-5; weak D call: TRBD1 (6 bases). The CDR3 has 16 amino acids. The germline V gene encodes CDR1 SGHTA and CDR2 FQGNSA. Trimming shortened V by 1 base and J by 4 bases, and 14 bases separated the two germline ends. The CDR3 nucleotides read TGTGCCAGCAGCTTAGGGGACGGGGGACATAATCAGCCCCAGCATTTT. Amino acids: CASSLGDGGHNQPQHF.

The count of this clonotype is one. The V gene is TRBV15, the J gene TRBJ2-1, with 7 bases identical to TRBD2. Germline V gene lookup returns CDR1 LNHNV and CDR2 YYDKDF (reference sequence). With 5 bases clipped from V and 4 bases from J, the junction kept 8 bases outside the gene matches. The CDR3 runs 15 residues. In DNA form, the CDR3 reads TGTGCCACCAGCCCAGGAGGGGAGGGATACAATGAGCAGTTCTTC. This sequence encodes CATSPGGEGYNEQFF.

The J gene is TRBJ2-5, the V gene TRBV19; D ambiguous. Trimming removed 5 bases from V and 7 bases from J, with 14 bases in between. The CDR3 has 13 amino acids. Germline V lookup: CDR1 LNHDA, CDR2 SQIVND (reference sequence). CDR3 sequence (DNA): TGTGCCAGTAGTCCCCTCCCGGCTACGACCCAGTACTTC. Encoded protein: CASSPLPATTQYF.

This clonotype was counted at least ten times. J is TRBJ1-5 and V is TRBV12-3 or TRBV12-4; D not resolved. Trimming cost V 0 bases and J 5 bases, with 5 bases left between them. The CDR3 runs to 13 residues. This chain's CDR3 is CASSLALDQPQHF. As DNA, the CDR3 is TGTGCCAGCAGTTTAGCGCTCGATCAGCCCCAGCATTTT.

Here the CDR3 DNA reads TGTGCCAGCAGCGTACCGGGACTTACTAGCACAGATACGCAGTATTTT. Its translation is CASSVPGLTSTDTQYF. The chain couples TRBV5-4 to TRBJ2-3, with D maybe TRBD2 (6 bases). This CDR3 region has 16 residues. Trimming left V 4 bases short and J 0 bases short, with 15 bases between. Germline V gene data show CDR1 as SGHNT and CDR2 as YYREEE (reference sequence).

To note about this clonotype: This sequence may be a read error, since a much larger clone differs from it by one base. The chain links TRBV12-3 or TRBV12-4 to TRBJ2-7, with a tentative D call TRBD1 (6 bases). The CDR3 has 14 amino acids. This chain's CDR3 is CSSSTRARGGEQYF. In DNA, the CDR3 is TGTTCCAGCAGTACGCGAGCCAGGGGCGGCGAGCAGTACTTC.

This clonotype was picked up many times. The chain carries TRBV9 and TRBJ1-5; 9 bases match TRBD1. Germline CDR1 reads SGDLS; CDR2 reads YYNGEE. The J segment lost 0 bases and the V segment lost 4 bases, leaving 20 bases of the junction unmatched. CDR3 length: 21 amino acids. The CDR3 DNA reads TGTGCCAGCAGCCCCCATGGGAGGAGACAGGGGGGCCGAAATAGCAATCAGCCCCAGCATTTT. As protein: CASSPHGRRQGGRNSNQPQHF.